This TCR beta chain appears in the sequencing data of a study of tumor-infiltrating lymphocytes in primary liver carcinoma. Using a constant-region primer together with ProtoScript II reverse transcriptase, TCR beta cDNA was made from roughly 520 ng of total RNA. Generation of the TCR beta libraries relied on three nested multiplex PCR rounds using slightly modified ARM-PCR. Running approximately 10 cycles apiece, the first two PCR rounds relied on TRBV1-TRBV30 forward primers together with a C-beta reverse primer. TCRdb re-derived calls from the multiplex PCR reads in MiXCR, one entry per CDR3 protein. The table has approximately 190,000 distinct CDR3 sequences, about 85% seen once; the top ten hold 15% to 20%. CDR1 and CDR2 from the germline V gene are MNHEY and SVGAGI. The V end lost 6 bases, the J end lost 4 bases, and 10 bases lay between the germline ends. The CDR3 consists of 13 residues. There are many counts of this clonotype.

The tissue used was unsorted bulk material of about 19-31 mg. RNA and DNA were co-extracted from it with the AllPrep DNA/RNA mini kit. The rearrangement links TRBV6-5 to TRBJ2-1, with D possibly matching TRBD2 (6 bases). This TCR derives from a man between 35 and 55 years old with primary liver carcinoma and hepatitis B virus infection. Material for sequencing was tumor tissue from primary liver carcinoma. In DNA, the CDR3 is TGTGCCAGCAGGGGGAGGAATTACAATGAGCAGTTCTTC. Translating gives CASRGRNYNEQFF.